Listed below are T cell receptor beta chains from one sample, sequenced in a study of CD8 T cells in ankylosing spondylitis. One entry per CDR3 protein results from TCRdb running MiXCR on the 5' RACE reads. The table lists 390,000 or so distinct CDR3 sequences, more than 20% of them singletons, with about a sixth in the top ten. The sequenced sample was blood, either unsorted or a sorted T cell fraction (not recorded which). Every receptor here comes from a male donor with ankylosing spondylitis. Both conserved end residues are part of each CDR3. Each record gives: J gene, V gene, clone size, D gene, CDR3 protein, CDR3 DNA. A D gene is named only where the DNA matches it firmly. Part of the rows lack a size; the others show once, few, many or a class for expanded clones.

TRBJ1-2	TRBV11-2	.	TRBD1	CASSFRTGGVLNYGYTF	TGTGCCAGCAGCTTCCGCACAGGGGGCGTACTTAACTATGGCTACACCTTC
TRBJ1-1	TRBV11-2	once	.	CASSFNQNTEAFF	TGTGCCAGCAGTTTCAATCAGAACACTGAAGCTTTCTTT
TRBJ2-3	TRBV27	few	.	CASRTFSTDTQYF	TGTGCCAGCAGGACATTTAGCACAGATACGCAGTATTTT
TRBJ1-4	TRBV4-1	.	.	CASSQPYEKLFF	TGCGCCAGCAGCCAGCCATACGAAAAACTGTTTTTT
TRBJ1-5	TRBV20-1	.	.	CSAAPPGQPQHF	TGCAGTGCTGCCCCGCCGGGTCAGCCCCAGCATTTT
TRBJ2-5	TRBV6-2/TRBV6-3	few	.	CASSYSPGYQETQYF	TGTGCCAGCAGTTACTCCCCCGGCTACCAAGAGACCCAGTACTTC
TRBJ2-7	TRBV5-1	few	.	CASSLAWGRQTYEQYF	TGCGCCAGCAGCTTGGCCTGGGGGCGGCAAACCTACGAGCAGTACTTC
TRBJ1-2	TRBV5-1	few	.	CASSLRPTGEGGYTF	TGCGCCAGCAGCTTGAGACCGACTGGGGAGGGAGGCTACACCTTC
TRBJ2-2	TRBV5-1	few	TRBD2	CASTASGSSATGELFF	TGCGCCAGCACGGCTAGCGGGAGCAGCGCCACCGGGGAGCTGTTTTTT
TRBJ1-6	TRBV7-2	.	.	CASSSPSYNSPLHF	TGTGCCAGCAGCTCCCCAAGCTATAATTCACCCCTCCACTTT
TRBJ2-5	TRBV4-2	.	TRBD2	CASSHLAGVGETQYF	TGTGCCAGCAGCCACTTAGCGGGAGTTGGGGAGACCCAGTACTTC
TRBJ2-3	TRBV28	few	TRBD1	CASTLTGGITDTQYF	TGTGCCAGCACCCTGACAGGGGGCATCACAGATACGCAGTATTTT
TRBJ2-3	TRBV3-1	few	TRBD2	CASSQAEREGLTDTQYF	TGTGCCAGCAGCCAAGCCGAGCGGGAGGGCCTCACAGATACGCAGTATTTT
TRBJ2-5	TRBV7-8	few	.	CASINTWVETQYF	TGTGCCAGCATCAATACATGGGTTGAGACCCAGTACTTC
TRBJ2-4	TRBV20-1	few	.	CSAGTLGEGLQYF	TGCAGTGCTGGGACCTTAGGCGAGGGACTTCAGTACTTC
TRBJ1-5	TRBV9	few	.	CASSVGTSADQPQHF	TGTGCCAGCAGCGTAGGAACGTCCGCGGATCAGCCCCAGCATTTT
TRBJ1-2	TRBV29-1	.	TRBD1	CSVGRDRLYNYGYTF	TGCAGCGTTGGCCGGGACAGACTTTATAACTATGGCTACACCTTC
TRBJ1-5	TRBV3-1	.	.	CASSHGLGGLQPQHF	TGTGCCAGCAGCCATGGTCTGGGGGGGCTTCAGCCCCAGCATTTT
TRBJ2-5	TRBV5-1	.	.	CASSLRGTRKVSPAETQYF	TGCGCCAGCAGCTTGCGGGGGACACGGAAGGTGTCCCCTGCCGAGACCCAGTACTTC
TRBJ2-7	TRBV5-1	few	.	CASSHDGDSYEQYF	TGCGCCAGCAGTCATGACGGGGACTCCTACGAGCAGTACTTC
TRBJ2-1	TRBV12-3/TRBV12-4	.	.	CASSFAEISYNEQFF	TGTGCCAGCAGTTTCGCGGAGATCTCCTACAATGAGCAGTTCTTC
TRBJ2-7	TRBV29-1	few	TRBD2	CSADGSGSSYEQYF	TGCAGCGCTGATGGAAGCGGGAGTTCTTACGAGCAGTACTTC
TRBJ2-1	TRBV24-1	few	.	CATSDPRGGGIYNEQFF	TGTGCCACCAGTGACCCGCGGGGAGGGGGGATCTACAATGAGCAGTTCTTC
TRBJ1-5	TRBV6-5	.	.	CASNFGLTAANQPQHF	TGTGCCAGCAATTTCGGACTGACAGCGGCAAATCAGCCCCAGCATTTT
TRBJ2-5	TRBV29-1	few	.	CSVVFVVQETQYF	TGCAGCGTTGTATTTGTGGTACAAGAGACCCAGTACTTC
TRBJ1-3	TRBV4-2	few	.	CASSLLGAGNTIYF	TGTGCCAGCAGCCTTCTCGGAGCGGGAAACACCATATATTTT
TRBJ1-2	TRBV30	.	.	CAWTLNYGYTF	TGTGCCTGGACCTTAAACTATGGCTACACCTTC
TRBJ1-2	TRBV24-1	many	TRBD1	CATSEGQNYGYTF	TGTGCCACCAGTGAGGGACAGAACTATGGCTACACCTTC
TRBJ2-6	TRBV29-1	many	.	CSVQRDTDSGANVLTF	TGCAGCGTTCAACGGGACACCGACTCTGGGGCCAACGTCCTGACTTTC
TRBJ2-7	TRBV4-1	.	.	CASSPHGVWNEQYF	TGCGCCAGCAGCCCCCACGGGGTGTGGAACGAGCAGTACTTC
TRBJ2-3	TRBV7-9	few	TRBD2	CASSRTSGQSTDTQYF	TGTGCCAGCAGCCGGACTAGCGGGCAGAGCACAGATACGCAGTATTTT
TRBJ2-1	TRBV10-3	.	.	CAISESETPREQFF	TGTGCCATCAGTGAGTCAGAGACCCCAAGGGAGCAGTTCTTC
TRBJ2-7	TRBV10-3	few	TRBD1	CAIRTGLNEQYF	TGTGCCATCCGGACAGGGCTAAACGAGCAGTACTTC
TRBJ2-7	TRBV20-1	few	TRBD1	CSARVRTGADEQYF	TGCAGTGCTAGAGTTCGGACAGGGGCTGACGAGCAGTACTTC
TRBJ2-1	TRBV20-1	many	TRBD1	CSAMGQTTLGNEQFF	TGCAGTGCCATGGGACAGACGACTTTGGGCAATGAGCAGTTCTTC
TRBJ1-6	TRBV9	few	TRBD1	CASSITGGNSPLHF	TGTGCCAGCAGCATAACAGGGGGCAATTCACCCCTCCACTTT
TRBJ2-3	TRBV6-1	few	TRBD2	CASRTSGTSTDTQYF	TGTGCCAGCAGGACTAGCGGGACTAGCACAGATACGCAGTATTTT
TRBJ2-5	TRBV20-1	few	.	CSARLPSSQYF	TGCAGTGCTAGACTCCCTAGCTCCCAGTACTTC
TRBJ1-3	TRBV28	many	.	CASSLRNTIYF	TGTGCCAGCAGTTTAAGAAACACCATATATTTT
TRBJ2-6	TRBV5-1	few	.	CASSRVPLSGANVLTF	TGCGCCAGCAGTAGAGTCCCCCTATCTGGGGCCAACGTCCTGACTTTC
TRBJ2-1	TRBV15	few	.	CATSRDFGRTNNEQFF	TGTGCCACCAGCAGAGATTTTGGGCGAACGAACAATGAGCAGTTCTTC
TRBJ1-1	TRBV29-1	few	.	CSVSAAWNTEAFF	TGCAGCGTTTCGGCAGCATGGAACACTGAAGCTTTCTTT
TRBJ2-7	TRBV7-2	.	.	CASSLGRGTSYEQYF	TGTGCCAGCAGCTTAGGTCGCGGGACCTCCTACGAGCAGTACTTC
TRBJ2-7	TRBV5-1	few	TRBD1	CASSSLRTGDEQYF	TGCGCCAGCAGCTCTCTAAGGACAGGCGACGAGCAGTACTTC
TRBJ2-1	TRBV7-2	once	TRBD2	CASSLRAGGGGPEQFF	TGTGCCAGCAGCTTAAGGGCGGGGGGAGGCGGTCCTGAGCAGTTCTTC
TRBJ1-5	TRBV19	.	.	CASSTEQGGNQPQHF	TGTGCCAGTAGTACCGAACAGGGAGGCAATCAGCCCCAGCATTTT
TRBJ2-3	TRBV7-9	.	TRBD2	CASSRTSGSPDTQYF	TGTGCCAGCAGCCGGACTAGCGGGAGTCCAGATACGCAGTATTTT
TRBJ2-1	TRBV20-1	few	TRBD2	CSASSGSSSYNEQFF	TGCAGTGCTAGTAGCGGGTCTAGCTCCTACAATGAGCAGTTCTTC
TRBJ1-1	TRBV6-6	.	.	CASSLHNTEAFF	TGTGCCAGCAGTCTACATAACACTGAAGCTTTCTTT
TRBJ2-7	TRBV15	.	.	CATSRDSGRTYEQYF	TGTGCCACCAGCAGAGATTCGGGCAGGACCTACGAGCAGTACTTC
TRBJ2-1	TRBV24-1	few	.	CATSDSWEDEQFF	TGTGCCACCAGTGACTCCTGGGAGGATGAGCAGTTCTTC
TRBJ1-6	TRBV5-1	.	TRBD1	CASSLAGTGPSGSPLHF	TGCGCCAGCAGCTTGGCGGGGACAGGGCCCTCGGGTTCACCCCTCCACTTT
TRBJ2-5	TRBV7-9	few	.	CASSTGQLETQYF	TGTGCCAGCAGCACGGGACAACTAGAGACCCAGTACTTC
TRBJ1-2	TRBV29-1	once	.	CSVFGTDGYTF	TGCAGCGTCTTTGGGACGGATGGCTACACCTTC
TRBJ1-6	TRBV28	few	.	CASRLHRANSPLHF	TGTGCCAGCAGGTTGCACAGAGCTAATTCACCCCTCCACTTT
TRBJ2-3	TRBV6-5	.	TRBD2	CASSSAGVPDTQYF	TGTGCCAGCAGTTCAGCGGGAGTCCCAGATACGCAGTATTTT
TRBJ2-7	TRBV20-1	.	TRBD2	CSARRLAGGSIYEQYF	TGCAGTGCTAGAAGGCTAGCGGGAGGAAGTATTTACGAGCAGTACTTC
TRBJ1-2	TRBV5-1	few	TRBD1	CASSVGDRDNYGYTF	TGCGCCAGCAGCGTGGGGGACAGAGATAACTATGGCTACACCTTC
TRBJ2-2	TRBV11-2	few	TRBD2	CASSPGTRGKITANTGELFF	TGTGCCAGCAGCCCTGGGACTAGGGGTAAAATCACTGCGAACACCGGGGAGCTGTTTTTT
TRBJ2-1	TRBV7-9	.	.	CASSSRGLTYNEQFF	TGTGCCAGCAGCTCTCGAGGACTAACATACAATGAGCAGTTCTTC